The source of this T cell receptor beta chain is a study of tumor and adjacent non-tumor tissue in lung cancer. Turning to this clonotype: A read error may account for a junction end that differs from germline.

This CDR3 is built from 14 residues. RNA was extracted from bulk tissue without any cell sorting. TCRbeta libraries were built with three rounds of nested PCR, modified from ARM-PCR. TCRdb recomputed calls from the multiplex PCR reads with MiXCR, one row per CDR3 protein. The table records approximately 79,000 distinct CDR3 sequences, around 77% of them present only once. Source material: lung tumor tissue. The sequence derives from a woman in her 40s with non-small cell lung cancer. V and J are TRBV12-3 or TRBV12-4 and TRBJ2-5; D is unclear. The CDR3 reads CASGLEGVQETQYF. The CDR3 DNA sequence: TGTGCCAGCGGCTTAGAAGGAGTTCAAGAGACACAGTACTTC.